These T cell receptor beta chains were read from a single sample in a study of cytomegalovirus exposure and HLA in healthy donors. Data came from immunoSEQ multiplex PCR; TCRdb stores just in-frame clones and leaves some out. Among about 62,000 clones listed, under 80% were seen once. The sample taken for sequencing was PBMCs. The receptors derive from a woman in her 30s in good health and CMV-seronegative. CDR3s leave out the opening cysteine and the closing phenylalanine or tryptophan. Clone size, where shown, is once, few, many, or a class for clones that have expanded.

. | TRBJ2-1 | TRBV18 | ASSAGQGTYNEQF
few | TRBJ1-5 | TRBV15 | ATSVRDRGNQPQH
few | TRBJ2-1 | TRBV4-2 | ASSQGAEQF
. | TRBJ1-3 | TRBV30 | AWSVGQQPNTIY
once | TRBJ1-5 | TRBV5-6 | ASSFSGPNQPQH
. | TRBJ2-5 | TRBV27 | ASPRERRETQY
few | TRBJ1-2 | TRBV11-2 | ASSLVRGKGLSNYGYT
. | TRBJ1-2 | TRBV6-6 | ASSSEDRGDGYT
. | TRBJ1-2 | TRBV4-1 | ASSQDTVGYT
. | TRBJ1-5 | TRBV7-9 | ASSSSVEQPQH
few | TRBJ2-7 | TRBV5-6 | ASSAGTDAYEQY
. | TRBJ2-7 | TRBV7-9 | SSTRAVQASGVNYEQY
few | TRBJ1-4 | TRBV4-3 | ASSQEGDYRGELF
once | TRBJ2-3 | TRBV18 | ASSPKQGASDTQY
. | TRBJ2-2 | TRBV28 | ASTDRGLIGELF
. | TRBJ1-2 | TRBV7-9 | ASSLALTAGYGYT
once | TRBJ2-1 | TRBV13 | ASSFASGRALEQF
few | TRBJ1-1 | TRBV5-6 | ASSLGGNTEAF
. | TRBJ2-3 | TRBV6-5 | AGSYREGDTQY
. | TRBJ2-3 | TRBV5-1 | ASSFRGVRSRADTQY
. | TRBJ1-2 | TRBV9 | ASSLDRGGGYT
. | TRBJ1-5 | TRBV7-2 | ASSPRGQGGQPQH
. | TRBJ1-2 | TRBV30 | AWSGRLYNYGYT
few | TRBJ1-3 | TRBV18 | ASSPTGGDGNTIY
. | TRBJ1-5 | TRBV14 | ASSRQGNNQPQH
. | TRBJ2-1 | TRBV30 | AWTSGASSYNEQF
. | TRBJ2-3 | TRBV19 | ASSDTYTDTQY